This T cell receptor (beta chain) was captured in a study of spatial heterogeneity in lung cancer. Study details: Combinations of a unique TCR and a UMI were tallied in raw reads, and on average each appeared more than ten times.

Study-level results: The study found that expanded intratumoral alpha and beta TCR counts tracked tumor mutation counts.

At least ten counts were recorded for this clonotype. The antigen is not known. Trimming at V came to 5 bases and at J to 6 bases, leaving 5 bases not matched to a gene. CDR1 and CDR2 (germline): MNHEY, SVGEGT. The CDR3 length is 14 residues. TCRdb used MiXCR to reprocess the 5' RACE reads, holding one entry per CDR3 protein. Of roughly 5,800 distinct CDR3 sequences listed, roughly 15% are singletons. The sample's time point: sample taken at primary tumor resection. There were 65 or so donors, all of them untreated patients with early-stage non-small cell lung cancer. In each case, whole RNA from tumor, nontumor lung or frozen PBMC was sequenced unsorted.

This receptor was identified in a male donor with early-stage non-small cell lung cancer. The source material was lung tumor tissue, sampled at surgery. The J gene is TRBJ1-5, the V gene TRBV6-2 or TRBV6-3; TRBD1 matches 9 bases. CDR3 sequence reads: CASSPGQGPQPQHF. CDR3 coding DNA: TGTGCCAGCAGTCCGGGACAGGGCCCTCAGCCCCAGCATTTT.